What follows are 4 T cell receptor beta chains derived from one specimen sequenced in a study of neurological immune-mediated disorders. TCRdb re-analysed the 5' RACE reads in MiXCR, keeping a single row per CDR3 protein. Here the sample spans tens of thousands of distinct CDR3 sequences, about 25% being singletons. The sequencing input was PBMCs. The receptors were gathered from a woman aged 70-85 years in good health.

There are many counts of this clonotype. V and J are TRBV11-2 and TRBJ2-1, with 11 bases aligning to TRBD2. CDR1 is SGHAT and CDR2 is FQNNGV in the germline V gene. The ends lost 6 bases at V and 9 bases at J; junction bases unmatched: 10. This CDR3 has 15 amino acids. The CDR3 loop reads CASRSLAGARSEQFF. CDR3 coding DNA: TGTGCCAGCAGATCACTAGCGGGGGCAAGGAGTGAGCAGTTCTTC.

Many counts were recorded for this clonotype. The chain couples TRBV4-1 to TRBJ2-6, with 11 bases that match TRBD1. This CDR3 contains 18 residues. Germline CDR1 reads MGHRA; CDR2 reads YSYEKL. V was clipped by 4 bases and J by 2 bases; unmatched bases: 7. The CDR3 bases are TGCGCCAGCAGCCGACAGGACAGGGGGCTTGCTGGGGCCAACGTCCTGACTTTC. Amino acids: CASSRQDRGLAGANVLTF.

This clonotype was detected ten times or more. V and J are TRBV5-1 and TRBJ2-1; no clear D. Trimming removed 4 bases at V and 9 bases at J, with 8 bases between. The CDR3 sequence is 11 residues long. The germline gives CDR1 SGHRS, CDR2 YFSETQ. The CDR3 is CASSVGSEQFF. CDR3 coding DNA: TGCGCCAGCAGCGTCGGTAGTGAGCAGTTCTTC.

This clonotype came up many times. The chain is built from TRBV27 and TRBJ1-5; 7 positions match TRBD1. The V segment lost 5 bases and the J segment 2 bases; nucleotides outside the gene matches: 6. CDR1 and CDR2 (germline): MNHEY, SMNVEV (reference sequence). The CDR3 is 15 amino acids. The CDR3 DNA is TGTGCCAGCAGTACATGGACAGGCGGCAATCAGCCCCAGCATTTT. As protein: CASSTWTGGNQPQHF.